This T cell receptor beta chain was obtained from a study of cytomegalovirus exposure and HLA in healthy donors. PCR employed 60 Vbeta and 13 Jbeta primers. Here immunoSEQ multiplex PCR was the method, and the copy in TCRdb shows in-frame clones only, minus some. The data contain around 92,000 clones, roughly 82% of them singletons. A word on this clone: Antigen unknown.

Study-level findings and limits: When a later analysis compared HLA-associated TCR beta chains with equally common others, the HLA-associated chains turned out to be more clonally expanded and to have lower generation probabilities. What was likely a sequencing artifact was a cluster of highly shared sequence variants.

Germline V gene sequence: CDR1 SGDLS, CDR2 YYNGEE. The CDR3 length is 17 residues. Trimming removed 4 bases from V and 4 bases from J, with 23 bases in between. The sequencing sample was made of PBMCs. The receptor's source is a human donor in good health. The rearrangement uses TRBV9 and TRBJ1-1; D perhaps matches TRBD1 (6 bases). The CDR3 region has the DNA TGTGCCAGCAGCCCTCCGGGACAATTGCTCCGGGGCACTGAAGCTTTCTTT. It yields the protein CASSPPGQLLRGTEAFF.